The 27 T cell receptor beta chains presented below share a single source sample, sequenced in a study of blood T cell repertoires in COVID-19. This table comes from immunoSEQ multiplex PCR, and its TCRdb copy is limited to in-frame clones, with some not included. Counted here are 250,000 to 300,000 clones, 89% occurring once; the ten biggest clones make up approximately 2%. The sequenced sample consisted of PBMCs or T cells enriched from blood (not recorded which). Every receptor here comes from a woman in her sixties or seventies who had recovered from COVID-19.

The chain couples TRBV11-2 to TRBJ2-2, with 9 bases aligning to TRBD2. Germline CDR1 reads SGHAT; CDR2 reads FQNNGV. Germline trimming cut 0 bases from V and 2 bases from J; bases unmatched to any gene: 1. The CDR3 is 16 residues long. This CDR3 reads CASSLDSGSNTGELFF. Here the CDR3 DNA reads TGTGCCAGCAGCTTAGATAGCGGGAGCAACACCGGGGAGCTGTTTTTT.

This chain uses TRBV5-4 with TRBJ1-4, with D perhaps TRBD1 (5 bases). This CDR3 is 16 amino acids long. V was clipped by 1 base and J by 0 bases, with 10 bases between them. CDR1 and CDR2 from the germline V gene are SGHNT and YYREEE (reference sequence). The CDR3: CASSLSGKATNEKLFF. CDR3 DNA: TGTGCCAGCAGCTTGTCAGGGAAGGCAACTAATGAAAAACTGTTTTTT.

This chain's CDR3 is CASSIRLTHAGAFF. CDR3 DNA: TGTGCCAGCAGCATCAGGCTCACACACGCCGGAGCTTTCTTT. The chain links TRBV28 to TRBJ1-1; no definite D call. The V and J ends lost 6 bases and 10 bases respectively, with 21 bases between them. From germline, CDR1 is MDHEN and CDR2 SYDVKM. The CDR3 is 14 residues long.

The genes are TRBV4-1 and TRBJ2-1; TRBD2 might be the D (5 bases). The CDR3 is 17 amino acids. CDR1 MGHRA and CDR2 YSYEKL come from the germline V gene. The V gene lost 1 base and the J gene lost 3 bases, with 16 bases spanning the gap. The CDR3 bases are TGCGCCAGCAGCCAAGGACTACAAAGGAGCCTCTACAATGAGCAGTTCTTC. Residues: CASSQGLQRSLYNEQFF.

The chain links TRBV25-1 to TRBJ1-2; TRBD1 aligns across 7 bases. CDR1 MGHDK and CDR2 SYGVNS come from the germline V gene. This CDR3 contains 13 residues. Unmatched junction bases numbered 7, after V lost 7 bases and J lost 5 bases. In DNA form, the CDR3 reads TGTGCCAGCAATTCGGGACAGACTTATGGCTACACCTTC. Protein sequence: CASNSGQTYGYTF.

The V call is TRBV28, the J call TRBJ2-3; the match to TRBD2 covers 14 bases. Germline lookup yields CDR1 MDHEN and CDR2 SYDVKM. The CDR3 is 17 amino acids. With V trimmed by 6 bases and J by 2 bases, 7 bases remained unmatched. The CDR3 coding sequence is TGTGCCAGCAGGACTAGCGGGGGGGCCGGCCTCACAGATACGCAGTATTTT. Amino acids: CASRTSGGAGLTDTQYF. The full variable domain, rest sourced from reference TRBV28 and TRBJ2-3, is DVKVTQSSRYLVKRTGEKVFLECVQDMDHENMFWYRQDPGLGLRLIYFSYDVKMKEKGDIPEGYSVSREKKERFSLILESASTNQTSMYLCASRTSGGAGLTDTQYFGPGTRLTVL.

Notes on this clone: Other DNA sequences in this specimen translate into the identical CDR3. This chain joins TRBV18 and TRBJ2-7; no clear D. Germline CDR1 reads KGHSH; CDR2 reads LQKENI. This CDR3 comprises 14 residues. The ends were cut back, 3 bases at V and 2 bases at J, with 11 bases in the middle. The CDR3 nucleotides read TGTGCCAGCTCACCCCCGACTGTTACCTACGAGCAGTACTTC. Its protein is CASSPPTVTYEQYF.

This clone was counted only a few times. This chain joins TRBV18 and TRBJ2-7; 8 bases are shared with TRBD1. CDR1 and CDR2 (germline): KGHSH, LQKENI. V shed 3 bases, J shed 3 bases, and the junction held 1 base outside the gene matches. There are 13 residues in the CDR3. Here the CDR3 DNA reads TGTGCCAGCTCACCGGGACAGGACTACGAGCAGTACTTC. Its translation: CASSPGQDYEQYF.

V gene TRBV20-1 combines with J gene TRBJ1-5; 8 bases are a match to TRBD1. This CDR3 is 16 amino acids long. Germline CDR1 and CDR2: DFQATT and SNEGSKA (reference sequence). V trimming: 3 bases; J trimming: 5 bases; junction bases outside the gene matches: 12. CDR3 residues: CSASSGDRTFHQPQHF. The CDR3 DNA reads TGCAGTGCTAGTAGTGGGGACAGGACTTTTCATCAGCCCCAGCATTTT.

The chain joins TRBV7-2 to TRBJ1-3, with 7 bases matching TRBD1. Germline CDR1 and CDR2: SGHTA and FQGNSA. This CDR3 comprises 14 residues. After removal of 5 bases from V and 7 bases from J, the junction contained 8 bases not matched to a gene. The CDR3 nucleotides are TGTGCCAGCAGCCCAAGACAGGGTGGGAACACCATATATTTT. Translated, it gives CASSPRQGGNTIYF. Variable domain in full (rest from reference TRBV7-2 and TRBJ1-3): GAGVSQSPSNKVTEKGKDVELRCDPISGHTALYWYRQSLGQGLEFLIYFQGNSAPDKSGLPSDRFSAERTGGSVSTLTIQRTQQEDSAVYLCASSPRQGGNTIYFGEGSWLTVV.

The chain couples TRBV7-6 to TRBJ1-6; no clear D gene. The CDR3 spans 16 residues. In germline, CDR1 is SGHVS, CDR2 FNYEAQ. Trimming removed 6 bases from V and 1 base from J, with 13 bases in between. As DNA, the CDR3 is TGTGCCAGCAGTCTCGACGGGAGATCCTATAATTCACCCCTCCACTTT. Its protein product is CASSLDGRSYNSPLHF.

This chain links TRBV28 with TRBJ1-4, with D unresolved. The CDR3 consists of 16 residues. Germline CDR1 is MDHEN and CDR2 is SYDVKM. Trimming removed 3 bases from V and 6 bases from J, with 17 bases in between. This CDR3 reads CASSLGVPNRDEKLFF. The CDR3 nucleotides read TGTGCCAGCAGTTTGGGCGTCCCTAACCGAGATGAAAAACTGTTTTTT.

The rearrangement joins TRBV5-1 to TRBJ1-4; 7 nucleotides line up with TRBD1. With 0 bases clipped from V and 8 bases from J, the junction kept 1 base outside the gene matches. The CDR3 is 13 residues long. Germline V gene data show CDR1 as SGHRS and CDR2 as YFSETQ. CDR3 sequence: CASSLARGEKLFF. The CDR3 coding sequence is TGCGCCAGCAGCTTGGCCAGGGGGGAAAAACTGTTTTTT.

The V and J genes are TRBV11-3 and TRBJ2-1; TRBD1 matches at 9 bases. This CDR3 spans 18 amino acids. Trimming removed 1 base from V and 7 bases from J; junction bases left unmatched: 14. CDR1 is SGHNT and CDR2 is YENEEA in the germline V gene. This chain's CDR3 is CASSLGGAGTGLRNEQFF. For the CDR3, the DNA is TGTGCCAGCAGCTTAGGGGGGGCCGGGACAGGGTTGAGGAATGAGCAGTTCTTC.

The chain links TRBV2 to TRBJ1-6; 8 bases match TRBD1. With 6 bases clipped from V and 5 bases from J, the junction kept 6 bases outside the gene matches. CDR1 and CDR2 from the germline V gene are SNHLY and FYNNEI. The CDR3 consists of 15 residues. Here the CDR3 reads CASSFRGRDNSPLHF. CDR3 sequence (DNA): TGTGCCAGCAGCTTCAGGGGGCGAGATAATTCACCCCTCCACTTT. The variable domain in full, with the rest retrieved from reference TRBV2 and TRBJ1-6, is EPEVTQTPSHQVTQMGQEVILRCVPISNHLYFYWYRQILGQKVEFLVSFYNNEISEKSEIFDDQFSVERPDGSNFTLKIRSTKLEDSAMYFCASSFRGRDNSPLHFGNGTRLTVT.

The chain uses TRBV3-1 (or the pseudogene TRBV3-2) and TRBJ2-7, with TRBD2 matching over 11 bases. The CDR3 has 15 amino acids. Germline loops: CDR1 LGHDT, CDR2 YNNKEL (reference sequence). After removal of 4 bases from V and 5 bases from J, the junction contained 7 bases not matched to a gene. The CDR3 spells CASSRLAGGPHEQYF. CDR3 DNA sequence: TGTGCCAGCAGCCGGTTAGCGGGAGGGCCCCACGAGCAGTACTTC.

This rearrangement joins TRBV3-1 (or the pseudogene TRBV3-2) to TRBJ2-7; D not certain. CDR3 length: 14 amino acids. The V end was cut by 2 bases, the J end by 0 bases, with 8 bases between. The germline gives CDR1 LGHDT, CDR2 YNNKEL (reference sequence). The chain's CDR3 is CASSQLASSYEQYF. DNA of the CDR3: TGTGCCAGCAGCCAATTGGCTAGCTCCTACGAGCAGTACTTC.

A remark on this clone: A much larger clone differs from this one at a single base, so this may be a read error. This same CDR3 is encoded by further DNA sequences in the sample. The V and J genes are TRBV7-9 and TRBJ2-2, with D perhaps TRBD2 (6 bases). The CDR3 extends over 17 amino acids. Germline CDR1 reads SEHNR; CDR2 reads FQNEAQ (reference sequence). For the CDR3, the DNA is TGTGCCAGCAGCCGGAATAGCGGCGGCGTGAACACTGGGGAGCTGTTTTTT. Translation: CASSRNSGGVNTGELFF.

The CDR3, as DNA: TGTGCCACCAGGCGGGACAGGGGACTTAATGAGCAGTTCTTC. The encoded protein is CATRRDRGLNEQFF. This chain uses TRBV15 with TRBJ2-1; TRBD1 aligns across 10 bases. The ends lost 6 bases at V and 7 bases at J; junction bases unmatched: 6. The germline CDR1 and CDR2 sequences are LNHNV and YYDKDF (reference sequence). CDR3 length equals 14 residues.

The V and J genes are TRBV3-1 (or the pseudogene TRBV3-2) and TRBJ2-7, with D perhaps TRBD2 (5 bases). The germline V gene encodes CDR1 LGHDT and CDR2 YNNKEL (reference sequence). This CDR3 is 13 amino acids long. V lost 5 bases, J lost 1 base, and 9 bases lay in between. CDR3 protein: CASSFRGSYEQYF. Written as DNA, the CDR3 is TGTGCCAGCAGCTTCCGGGGTTCCTACGAGCAGTACTTC.

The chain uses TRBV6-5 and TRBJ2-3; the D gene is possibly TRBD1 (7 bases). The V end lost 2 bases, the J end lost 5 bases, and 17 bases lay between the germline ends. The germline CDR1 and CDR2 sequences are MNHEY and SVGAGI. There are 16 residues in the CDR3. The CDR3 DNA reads TGTGCCAGCAGTTACGACGGACTTCAGGGGGGAGATACGCAGTATTTT. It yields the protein CASSYDGLQGGDTQYF.

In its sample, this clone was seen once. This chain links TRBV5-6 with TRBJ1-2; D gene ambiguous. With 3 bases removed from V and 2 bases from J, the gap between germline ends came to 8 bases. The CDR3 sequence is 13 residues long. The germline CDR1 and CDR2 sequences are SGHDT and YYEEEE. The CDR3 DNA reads TGTGCCAGCAGCTCGGGGAAGAACTATGGCTACACCTTC. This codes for CASSSGKNYGYTF.

CDR3 amino acids: CASSYLAGGYYNEQFF. The CDR3 nucleotides read TGTGCCAGCAGTTATTTAGCGGGGGGCTACTACAATGAGCAGTTCTTC. J is TRBJ2-1 and V is TRBV27; 10 positions match TRBD2. Looked up from germline, CDR1 is MNHEY and CDR2 is SMNVEV (reference sequence). V lost 4 bases to trimming and J lost 3 bases; unmatched junction nucleotides: 6. The length of the CDR3 is 16 residues.

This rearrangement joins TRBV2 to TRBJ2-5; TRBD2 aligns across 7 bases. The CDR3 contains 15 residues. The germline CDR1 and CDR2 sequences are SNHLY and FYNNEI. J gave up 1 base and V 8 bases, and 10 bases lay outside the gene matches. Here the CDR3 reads CASGGDYKIQETQYF. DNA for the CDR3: TGTGCCAGCGGGGGGGACTATAAAATCCAAGAGACCCAGTACTTC. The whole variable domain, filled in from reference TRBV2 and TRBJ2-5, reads EPEVTQTPSHQVTQMGQEVILRCVPISNHLYFYWYRQILGQKVEFLVSFYNNEISEKSEIFDDQFSVERPDGSNFTLKIRSTKLEDSAMYFCASGGDYKIQETQYFGPGTRLLVL.

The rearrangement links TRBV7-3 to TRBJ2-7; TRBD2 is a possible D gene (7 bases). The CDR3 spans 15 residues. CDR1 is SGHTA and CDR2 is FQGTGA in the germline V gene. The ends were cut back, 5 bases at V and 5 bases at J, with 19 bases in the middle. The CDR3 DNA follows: TGTGCCAGCAGCCCAGGGGTTGCGGGAGAAGACGAGCAGTACTTC. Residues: CASSPGVAGEDEQYF.

CDR3 sequence (DNA): TGCGCCAGCAGACAGGGGGCGCTCGCTGAAGCTTTCTTT. Amino acids: CASRQGALAEAFF. The chain carries TRBV10-1 and TRBJ1-1; 9 positions match TRBD1. The CDR3 totals 13 residues. Losses at the gene ends were 6 bases for V and 6 bases for J; bases not matched to a gene: 5. The germline CDR1 and CDR2 sequences are WNHNN and SYGVQD (reference sequence).

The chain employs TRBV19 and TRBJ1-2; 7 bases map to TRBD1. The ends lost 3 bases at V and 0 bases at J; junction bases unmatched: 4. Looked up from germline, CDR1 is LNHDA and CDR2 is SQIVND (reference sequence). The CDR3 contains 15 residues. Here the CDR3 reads CASSIPGQPNYGYTF. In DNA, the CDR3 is TGTGCCAGTAGTATTCCGGGACAGCCTAACTATGGCTACACCTTC.